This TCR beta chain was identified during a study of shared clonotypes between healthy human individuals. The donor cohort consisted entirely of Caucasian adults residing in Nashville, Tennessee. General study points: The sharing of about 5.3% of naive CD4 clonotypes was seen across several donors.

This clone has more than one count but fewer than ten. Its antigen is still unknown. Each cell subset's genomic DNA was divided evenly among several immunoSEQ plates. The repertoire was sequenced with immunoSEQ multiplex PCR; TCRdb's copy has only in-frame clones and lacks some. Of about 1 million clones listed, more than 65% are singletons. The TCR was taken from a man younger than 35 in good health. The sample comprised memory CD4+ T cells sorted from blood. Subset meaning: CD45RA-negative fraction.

The chain's CDR3 is CSVEGSDRDLNNEQFF. The CDR3 DNA reads as TGCAGCGTTGAGGGATCAGACAGGGACCTCAACAATGAGCAGTTCTTC. The rearrangement uses TRBV29-1 and TRBJ2-1, with 7 bases lining up with TRBD1. V trimming: 3 bases; J trimming: 5 bases; junction bases outside the gene matches: 13. Germline V gene sequence: CDR1 SQVTM, CDR2 ANQGSEA. This CDR3 spans 16 amino acids.